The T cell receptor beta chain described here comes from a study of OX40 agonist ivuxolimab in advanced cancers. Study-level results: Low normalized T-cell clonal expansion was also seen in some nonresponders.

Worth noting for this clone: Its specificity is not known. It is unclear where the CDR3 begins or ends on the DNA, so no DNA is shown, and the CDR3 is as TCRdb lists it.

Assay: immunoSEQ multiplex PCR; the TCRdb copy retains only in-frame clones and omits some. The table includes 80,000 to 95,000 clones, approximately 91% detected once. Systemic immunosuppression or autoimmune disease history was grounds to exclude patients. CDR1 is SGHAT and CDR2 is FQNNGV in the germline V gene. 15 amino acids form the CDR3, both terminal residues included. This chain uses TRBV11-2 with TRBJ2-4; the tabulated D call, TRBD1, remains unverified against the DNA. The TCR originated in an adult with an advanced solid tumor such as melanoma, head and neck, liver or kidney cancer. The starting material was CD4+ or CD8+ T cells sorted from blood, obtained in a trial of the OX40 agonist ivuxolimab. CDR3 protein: CASSSGVGQGIIRYF.